This T cell receptor (beta chain) derives from a study of patients and donors after allogeneic stem cell transplantation. From the RT-PCR reads, TCRdb called clonotypes with MiXCR, one entry per CDR3 protein. The sample carries more than 850,000 distinct CDR3 sequences, over 15% recorded once. With 0 bases removed from V and 1 base from J, the gap between germline ends came to 6 bases. This CDR3 is built from 13 residues. Germline V lookup: CDR1 DFQATT, CDR2 SNEGSKA (reference sequence). This receptor was identified in a human donor who was either an allogeneic HSCT recipient or a stem cell or donor lymphocyte infusion donor (not recorded which). It is not recorded whose cells these are; they may come from a transplant donor. Sequencing was performed on blood, either unsorted or a sorted T cell fraction (not recorded which). The chain couples TRBV20-1 to TRBJ1-1; D remains ambiguous. The CDR3 DNA follows: TGCAGTGCTAGAGAAGTAAGGAACACTGAAGCTTTCTTT. This translates into CSAREVRNTEAFF.